This note documents a single T cell receptor (beta chain) sequence. Its target is not known. The data stem from a study of T cell responses to AZD1222 COVID-19 vaccine. Overall study context: Pooling covered second doses at about 4 or about 12 weeks. Points from the study as a whole: In a largely white British group with more females than males, clonal diversity was possibly underestimated. Unmutated variant regions are reportedly the target of nearly half of TCRs that are spike-specific. Spike-specific TCR breadth and depth were elevated following two AZD1222 doses.

Generated by immunoSEQ multiplex PCR, the TCRdb table keeps only in-frame clones and is missing some. The table includes about 140,000 clones, about 93% detected once. The germline gives CDR1 PRHDT, CDR2 FYEKMQ (reference sequence). The V end was cut by 1 base, the J end by 9 bases, with 7 bases between. This CDR3 is 12 amino acids long. The source was peripheral blood, collected on day 0 of AZD1222 vaccination. This chain uses TRBV13 with TRBJ1-3; D is ambiguous. The sequence derives from an adult in good health. The CDR3 is CASSLVVGTIYF. CDR3 in DNA: TGTGCCAGCAGCTTAGTCGTCGGCACCATATATTTT.